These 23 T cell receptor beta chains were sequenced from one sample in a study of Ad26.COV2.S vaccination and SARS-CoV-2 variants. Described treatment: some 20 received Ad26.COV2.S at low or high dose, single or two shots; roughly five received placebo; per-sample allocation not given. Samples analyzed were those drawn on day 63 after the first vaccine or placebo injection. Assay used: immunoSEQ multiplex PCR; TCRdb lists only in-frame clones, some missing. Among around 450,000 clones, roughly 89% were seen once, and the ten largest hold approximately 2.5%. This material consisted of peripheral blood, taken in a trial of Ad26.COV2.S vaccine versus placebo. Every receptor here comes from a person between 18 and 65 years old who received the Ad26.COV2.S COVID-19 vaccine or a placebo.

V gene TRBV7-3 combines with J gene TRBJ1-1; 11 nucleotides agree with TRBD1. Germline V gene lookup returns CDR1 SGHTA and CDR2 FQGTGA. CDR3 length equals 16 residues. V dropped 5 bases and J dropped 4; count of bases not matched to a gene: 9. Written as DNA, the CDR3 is TGTGCCAGCAGCCAGGGAGGGACAGGGGGAGTCACTGAAGCTTTCTTT. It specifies CASSQGGTGGVTEAFF.

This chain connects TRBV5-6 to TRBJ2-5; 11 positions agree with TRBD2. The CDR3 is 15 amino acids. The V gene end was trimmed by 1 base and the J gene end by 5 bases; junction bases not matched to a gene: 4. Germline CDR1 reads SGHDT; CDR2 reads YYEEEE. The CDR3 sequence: CASSLSLAGGETQYF. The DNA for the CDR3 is TGTGCCAGCAGCTTGTCGCTAGCGGGGGGTGAGACCCAGTACTTC. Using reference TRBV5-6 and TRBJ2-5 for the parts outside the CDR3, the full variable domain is DAGVTQSPTHLIKTRGQQVTLRCSPKSGHDTVSWYQQALGQGPQFIFQYYEEEERQRGNFPDRFSGHQFPNYSSELNVNALLLGDSALYLCASSLSLAGGETQYFGPGTRLLVL.

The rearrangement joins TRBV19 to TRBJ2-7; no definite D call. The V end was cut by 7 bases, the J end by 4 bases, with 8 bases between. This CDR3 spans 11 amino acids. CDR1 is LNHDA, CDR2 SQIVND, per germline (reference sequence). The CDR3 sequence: CASKGRYEQYF. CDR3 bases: TGTGCCAGTAAAGGTCGGTACGAGCAGTACTTC.

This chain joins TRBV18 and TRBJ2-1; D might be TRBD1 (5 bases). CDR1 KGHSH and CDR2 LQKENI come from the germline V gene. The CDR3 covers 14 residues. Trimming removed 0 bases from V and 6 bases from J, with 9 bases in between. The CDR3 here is CASSPPVRVNEQFF. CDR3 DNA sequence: TGTGCCAGCTCACCACCGGTCAGGGTCAATGAGCAGTTCTTC.

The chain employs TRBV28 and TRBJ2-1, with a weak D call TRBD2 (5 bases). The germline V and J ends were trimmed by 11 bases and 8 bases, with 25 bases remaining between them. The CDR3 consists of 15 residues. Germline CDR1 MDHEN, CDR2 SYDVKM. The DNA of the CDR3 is TGTGCCTCCCTCGCGGACCTCCGTTCCGGGGATGAGCAGTTCTTC. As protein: CASLADLRSGDEQFF.

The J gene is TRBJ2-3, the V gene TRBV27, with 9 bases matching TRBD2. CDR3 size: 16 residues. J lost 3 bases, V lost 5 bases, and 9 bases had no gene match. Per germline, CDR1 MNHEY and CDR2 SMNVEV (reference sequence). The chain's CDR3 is CASSGMRGGETDTQYF. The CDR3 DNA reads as TGTGCCAGCAGTGGCATGCGGGGGGGCGAGACAGATACGCAGTATTTT.

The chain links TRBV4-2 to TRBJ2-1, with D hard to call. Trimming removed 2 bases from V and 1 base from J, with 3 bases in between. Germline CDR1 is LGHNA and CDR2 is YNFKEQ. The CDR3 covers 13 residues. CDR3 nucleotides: TGTGCCAGCAGCCAACCTTCCTACAATGAGCAGTTCTTC. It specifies CASSQPSYNEQFF.

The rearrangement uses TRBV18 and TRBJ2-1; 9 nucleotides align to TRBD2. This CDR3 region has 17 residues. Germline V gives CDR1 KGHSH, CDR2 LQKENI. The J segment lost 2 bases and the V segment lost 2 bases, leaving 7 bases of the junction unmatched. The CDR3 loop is CASSPRGSGSPYNEQFF. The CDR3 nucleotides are TGTGCCAGCTCACCAAGAGGTAGCGGGAGCCCCTACAATGAGCAGTTCTTC.

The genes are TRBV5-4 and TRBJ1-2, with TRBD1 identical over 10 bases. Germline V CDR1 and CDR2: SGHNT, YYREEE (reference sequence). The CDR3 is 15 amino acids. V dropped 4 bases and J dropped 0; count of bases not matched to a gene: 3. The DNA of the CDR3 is TGTGCCAGCAGCGTTGGGACAGGGGCTAACTATGGCTACACCTTC. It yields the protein CASSVGTGANYGYTF.

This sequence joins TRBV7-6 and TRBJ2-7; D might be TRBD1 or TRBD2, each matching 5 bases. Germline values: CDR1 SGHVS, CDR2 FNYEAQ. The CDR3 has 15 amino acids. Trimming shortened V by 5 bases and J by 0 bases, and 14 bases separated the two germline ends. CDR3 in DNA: TGTGCCAGCAGCCCCCCGGGACGGAACTCCTACGAGCAGTACTTC. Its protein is CASSPPGRNSYEQYF.

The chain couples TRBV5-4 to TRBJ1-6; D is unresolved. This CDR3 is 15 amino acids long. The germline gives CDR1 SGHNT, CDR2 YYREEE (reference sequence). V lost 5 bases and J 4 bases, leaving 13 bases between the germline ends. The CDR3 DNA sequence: TGTGCCAGCAGTAGCGGCGACTATTATAATTCACCCCTCCACTTT. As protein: CASSSGDYYNSPLHF.

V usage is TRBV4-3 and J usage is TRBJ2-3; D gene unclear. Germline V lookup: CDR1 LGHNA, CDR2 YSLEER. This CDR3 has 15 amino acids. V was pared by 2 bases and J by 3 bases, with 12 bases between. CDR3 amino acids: CASSQSPPRTDTQYF. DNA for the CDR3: TGCGCCAGCAGCCAAAGCCCCCCTAGGACAGATACGCAGTATTTT.

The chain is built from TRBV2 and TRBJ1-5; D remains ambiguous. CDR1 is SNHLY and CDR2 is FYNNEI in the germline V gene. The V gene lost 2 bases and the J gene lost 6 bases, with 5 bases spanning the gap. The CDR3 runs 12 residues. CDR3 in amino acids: CASSESGQPQHF. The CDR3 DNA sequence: TGTGCCAGCAGTGAAAGCGGTCAGCCCCAGCATTTT.

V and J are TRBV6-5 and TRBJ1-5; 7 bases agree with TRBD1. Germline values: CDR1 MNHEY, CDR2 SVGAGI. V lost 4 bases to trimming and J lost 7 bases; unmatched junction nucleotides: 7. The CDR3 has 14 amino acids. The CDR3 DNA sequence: TGTGCCAGCAGTTTCCTCAAGGGGGCCCAGCCCCAGCATTTT. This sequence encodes CASSFLKGAQPQHF.

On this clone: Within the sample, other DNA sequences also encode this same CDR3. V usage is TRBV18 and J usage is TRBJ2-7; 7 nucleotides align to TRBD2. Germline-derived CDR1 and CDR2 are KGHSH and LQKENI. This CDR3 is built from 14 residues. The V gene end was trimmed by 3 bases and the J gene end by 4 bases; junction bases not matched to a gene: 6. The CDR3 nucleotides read TGTGCCAGCTCACCTGGACTAGTTTCGTACGAGCAGTACTTC. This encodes CASSPGLVSYEQYF.

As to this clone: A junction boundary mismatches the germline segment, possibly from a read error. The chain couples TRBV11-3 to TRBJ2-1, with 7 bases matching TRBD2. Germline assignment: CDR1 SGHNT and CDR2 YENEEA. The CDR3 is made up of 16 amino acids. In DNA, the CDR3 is TGTGCCAGCAGCTCCCCCGGGACTACCACCTACAGTGAGCAGTTCTTC. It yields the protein CASSSPGTTTYSEQFF.

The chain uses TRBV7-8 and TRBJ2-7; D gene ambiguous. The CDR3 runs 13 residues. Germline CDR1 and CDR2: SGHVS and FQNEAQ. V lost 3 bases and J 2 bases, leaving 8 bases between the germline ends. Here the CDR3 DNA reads TGTGCCAGCAGCTTGGGCGATCCCTACGAGCAGTACTTC. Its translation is CASSLGDPYEQYF. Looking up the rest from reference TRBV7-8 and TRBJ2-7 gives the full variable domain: GAGVSQSPRYKVAKRGQDVALRCDPISGHVSLFWYQQALGQGPEFLTYFQNEAQLDKSGLPSDRFFAERPEGSVSTLKIQRTQQEDSAVYLCASSLGDPYEQYFGPGTRLTVT.

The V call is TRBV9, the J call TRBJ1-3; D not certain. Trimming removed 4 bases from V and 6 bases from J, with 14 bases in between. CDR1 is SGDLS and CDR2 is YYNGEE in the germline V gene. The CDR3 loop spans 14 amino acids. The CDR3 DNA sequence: TGTGCCAGCAGCCCAAGCGGTGTAGAAAACACCATATATTTT. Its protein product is CASSPSGVENTIYF.

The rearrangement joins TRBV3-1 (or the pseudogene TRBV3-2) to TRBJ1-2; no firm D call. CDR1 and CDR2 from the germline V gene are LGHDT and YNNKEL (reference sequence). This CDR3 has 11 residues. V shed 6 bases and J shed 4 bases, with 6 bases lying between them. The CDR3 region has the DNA TGTGCCAGCAGTTATAGCTATGGCTACACCTTC. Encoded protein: CASSYSYGYTF.

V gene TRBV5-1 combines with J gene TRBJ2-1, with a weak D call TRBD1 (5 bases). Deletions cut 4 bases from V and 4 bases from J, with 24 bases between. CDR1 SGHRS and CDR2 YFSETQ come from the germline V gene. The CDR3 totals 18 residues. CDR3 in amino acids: CASSHSRASLFVYNEQFF. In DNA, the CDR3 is TGCGCCAGCAGCCACTCCAGGGCCTCCCTTTTTGTTTACAATGAGCAGTTCTTC.

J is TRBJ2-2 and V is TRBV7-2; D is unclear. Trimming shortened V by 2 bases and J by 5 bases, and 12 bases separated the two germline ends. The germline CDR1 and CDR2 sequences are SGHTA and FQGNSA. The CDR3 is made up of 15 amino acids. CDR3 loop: CASSLRRRATGELFF. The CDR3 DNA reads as TGTGCCAGCAGCTTACGACGAAGGGCGACCGGGGAGCTGTTTTTT.

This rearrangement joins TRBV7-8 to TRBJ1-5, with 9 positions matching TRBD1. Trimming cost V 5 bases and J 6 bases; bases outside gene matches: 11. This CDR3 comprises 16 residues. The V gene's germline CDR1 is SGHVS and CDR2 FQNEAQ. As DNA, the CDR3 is TGTGCCAGCAGCCCCACCTGGGGACAGGGACTTCAGCCCCAGCATTTT. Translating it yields CASSPTWGQGLQPQHF.

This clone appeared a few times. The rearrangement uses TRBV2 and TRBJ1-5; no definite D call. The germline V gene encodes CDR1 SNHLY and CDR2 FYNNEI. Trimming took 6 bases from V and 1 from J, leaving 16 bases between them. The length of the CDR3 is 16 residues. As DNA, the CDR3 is TGTGCCAGCAGGCCGGATTGGGTCCCGAGCAATCAGCCCCAGCATTTT. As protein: CASRPDWVPSNQPQHF.